Presented here are 19 T cell receptor beta chains from one specimen sequenced in a study of T-cell memory formation after mild COVID-19. TCRdb reprocessed the 5' RACE reads with MiXCR, giving one entry per CDR3 protein. The data hold 200,000 to 250,000 distinct CDR3 sequences, with 15% to 19% observed a single time. What was sequenced was PBMCs or a T cell subset sorted from them (not recorded which). These receptor sequences come from an adult woman who had mild COVID-19 (a few samples of this study predate the infection). Cell type and time point are not known.

This clonotype was counted only a few times. The rearrangement joins TRBV7-2 to TRBJ2-4, with 7 nucleotides matching TRBD2. The germline V gene has CDR1 SGHTA and CDR2 FQGNSA. With V trimmed by 3 bases and J by 4 bases, 12 bases remained unmatched. The CDR3 sequence is 17 residues long. CDR3 sequence reads: CASSFQGAASGKNIQYF. CDR3 coding DNA: TGTGCCAGCAGCTTTCAGGGCGCGGCTAGCGGAAAAAACATTCAGTACTTC.

This clonotype has at least ten counts. This chain joins TRBV3-1 and TRBJ2-2; TRBD2 aligns across 8 bases. Looked up from germline, CDR1 is LGHDT and CDR2 is YNNKEL (reference sequence). This CDR3 is built from 16 residues. J was trimmed by 0 bases and V by 4 bases; bases with no gene match: 4. In DNA form, the CDR3 reads TGTGCCAGCAGCCCTAGCGGGTACGCGAACACCGGGGAGCTGTTTTTT. It codes for CASSPSGYANTGELFF.

This clonotype has more than one count but fewer than ten. The chain joins TRBV5-3 to TRBJ2-1; D call uncertain. TRBV5-3 falls under the ORF class, with uncertain function. CDR3 length: 12 amino acids. Trimming cost V 2 bases and J 14 bases, with 14 bases left between them. The CDR3 region has the DNA TGTGCCAGAAGCTTAACCGGCCCAGAGAAGTTCTTC. Its protein product is CARSLTGPEKFF.

This clonotype was found a few times. The V gene is TRBV5-5, the J gene TRBJ1-1; D is unresolved. Per the germline V gene, CDR1 is SGHKS and CDR2 is YYEKEE (reference sequence). The ends were cut back, 2 bases at V and 6 bases at J, with 14 bases in the middle. The CDR3 is 14 residues long. The CDR3 region has the DNA TGTGCCAGCAGCTTCCCTTCTACGTACGCTGAAGCTTTCTTT. Its protein product is CASSFPSTYAEAFF.

This clonotype came up a few times. This chain uses TRBV25-1 with TRBJ1-3; unclear D gene. CDR1 is MGHDK and CDR2 is SYGVNS in the germline V gene. This CDR3 is 14 amino acids long. The V and J ends lost 6 bases and 3 bases respectively, with 12 bases between them. CDR3 sequence (DNA): TGTGCCAGCAGCTCACTAACTGGTGGAAACACCATATATTTT. This sequence encodes CASSSLTGGNTIYF.

The chain links TRBV6-5 to TRBJ1-2; TRBD1 might be the D (5 bases). The CDR3 spans 15 residues. V lost 4 bases, J lost 4 bases, and 16 bases lay in between. Germline-derived CDR1 and CDR2 are MNHEY and SVGAGI. CDR3: CASSSGLRGGYGYTF. CDR3 nucleotides: TGTGCCAGCAGTTCGGGACTTAGGGGCGGCTATGGCTACACCTTC.

There are many counts of this clonotype. This chain uses TRBV6-5 with TRBJ1-1; 7 bases line up with TRBD1. Germline V gene lookup returns CDR1 MNHEY and CDR2 SVGAGI. V trimming: 7 bases; J trimming: 4 bases; junction bases outside the gene matches: 6. This CDR3 has 13 residues. CDR3 residues: CASTVQGFTEAFF. The CDR3 nucleotides are TGTGCCAGCACCGTACAGGGGTTCACTGAAGCTTTCTTT.

This clonotype appeared a few times. The chain couples TRBV24-1 to TRBJ2-3; the D gene could be TRBD1 or TRBD2 (5 bases each). Germline V gene data show CDR1 as KGHDR and CDR2 as SFDVKD. V gave up 3 bases and J gave up 1 base, with 7 bases separating them. This CDR3 comprises 14 residues. CDR3: CATSDTGRTDTQYF. CDR3 bases: TGTGCCACCAGTGATACGGGGCGCACAGATACGCAGTATTTT.

The V call is TRBV7-6, the J call TRBJ2-3, with D unclear. The CDR3 runs to 13 residues. The V end lost 2 bases, the J end lost 2 bases, and 5 bases lay between the germline ends. The germline gives CDR1 SGHVS, CDR2 FNYEAQ. The CDR3 region has the DNA TGTGCCAGCAGCTTACTGAACACAGATACGCAGTATTTT. Residues: CASSLLNTDTQYF.

There are a few counts of this clonotype. V and J are TRBV7-2 and TRBJ1-2; a weak D match, TRBD1 (6 bases). V dropped 4 bases and J dropped 0 bases, with 9 bases sitting between them. Germline V gene lookup returns CDR1 SGHTA and CDR2 FQGNSA. The CDR3 extends over 14 amino acids. This CDR3 reads CASSWDKANYGYTF. As DNA, the CDR3 is TGTGCCAGCAGCTGGGACAAAGCTAACTATGGCTACACCTTC.

Only a few counts were recorded for this clonotype. The chain has TRBV11-2 and TRBJ2-1, with D unresolved. Trimming left V 6 bases short and J 0 bases short, with 9 bases between. The length of the CDR3 is 14 residues. Germline CDR1 is SGHAT and CDR2 is FQNNGV. The CDR3 region has the DNA TGTGCCAGCAGGCGCGGTTCCTCCTACAATGAGCAGTTCTTC. Translation: CASRRGSSYNEQFF.

The J gene is TRBJ2-2, the V gene TRBV10-3; D might be TRBD1 (6 bases). The CDR3 has 15 amino acids. Trimming left V 6 bases short and J 1 base short, with 12 bases between. Per the germline V gene, CDR1 is ENHRY and CDR2 is SYGVKD. The CDR3 sequence is CAIRGTTGNTGELFF. The CDR3 DNA reads as TGTGCCATCAGAGGGACGACAGGGAACACCGGGGAGCTGTTTTTT.

The rearrangement uses TRBV6-5 and TRBJ2-3; no firm D call. The CDR3 runs to 15 residues. The V gene's germline CDR1 is MNHEY and CDR2 SVGAGI. The V and J ends lost 0 bases and 4 bases respectively, with 11 bases between them. The CDR3 coding sequence is TGTGCCAGCAGTTACTCCTATGGAATCGCAGATACGCAGTATTTT. Protein: CASSYSYGIADTQYF.

This clonotype has more than one count but fewer than ten. The genes are TRBV11-2 and TRBJ2-1; D unresolved. CDR1 is SGHAT, CDR2 FQNNGV, per germline. The CDR3 runs 16 residues. Trimming cost V 3 bases and J 0 bases, with 12 bases left between them. The CDR3 region has the DNA TGTGCCAGCAGCTTTTCGGCGCCTAGCTCCTACAATGAGCAGTTCTTC. Translation gives CASSFSAPSSYNEQFF.

The chain employs TRBV5-5 and TRBJ1-4; possibly TRBD1 for D (5 bases). CDR3 size: 16 residues. V shed 5 bases and J shed 6 bases, with 20 bases lying between them. The germline V gene has CDR1 SGHKS and CDR2 YYEKEE (reference sequence). The CDR3 sequence: CASREDWGIRDEKLFF. In DNA, the CDR3 is TGTGCCAGCAGAGAAGACTGGGGCATACGGGATGAAAAACTGTTTTTT.

This clonotype was seen at least ten times. The chain has TRBV20-1 and TRBJ2-5; tentatively, D is TRBD2 (7 bases). V was clipped by 5 bases and J by 5 bases, with 18 bases between them. The V gene's germline CDR1 is DFQATT and CDR2 SNEGSKA (reference sequence). This CDR3 is 14 amino acids long. The CDR3, as DNA: TGCAGTGCTTGGAGGGGGGTAGCGGGTGAGACCCAGTACTTC. Amino acid sequence: CSAWRGVAGETQYF.

The chain couples TRBV6-5 to TRBJ1-1; possibly TRBD1 for D (5 bases). The germline V and J ends were trimmed by 6 bases and 10 bases, with 21 bases remaining between them. In germline, CDR1 is MNHEY, CDR2 SVGAGI. The CDR3 length is 14 residues. The CDR3 protein is CASRDQFSGRRAFF. In nucleotides, the CDR3 is TGTGCCAGCAGAGACCAATTTTCAGGGAGAAGAGCTTTCTTT.

This clonotype was counted a few times. V and J are TRBV7-2 and TRBJ2-1; D may be TRBD2 (6 bases). Trimming shortened V by 5 bases and J by 6 bases, and 11 bases separated the two germline ends. This CDR3 contains 13 residues. Germline V gene data show CDR1 as SGHTA and CDR2 as FQGNSA. The CDR3 DNA sequence: TGTGCCAGCAGCCCCCGACTAGTCAATGAGCAGTTCTTC. Protein product: CASSPRLVNEQFF. The entire variable domain, with the rest obtained from reference TRBV7-2 and TRBJ2-1, is as follows: GAGVSQSPSNKVTEKGKDVELRCDPISGHTALYWYRQSLGQGLEFLIYFQGNSAPDKSGLPSDRFSAERTGGSVSTLTIQRTQQEDSAVYLCASSPRLVNEQFFGPGTRLTVL.

This clonotype has just a few counts. The V and J genes are TRBV7-9 and TRBJ2-7; 13 positions agree with TRBD2. J was trimmed by 6 bases and V by 3 bases; bases with no gene match: 8. The CDR3 has 16 amino acids. Germline values: CDR1 SEHNR, CDR2 FQNEAQ (reference sequence). The CDR3 bases are TGTGCCAGCAGCTTGGGACTAGCGGGAACTGAGATCGAGCAGTACTTC. Protein: CASSLGLAGTEIEQYF.